This T cell receptor beta chain was captured by sequencing in a study of T cell responses to AZD1222 COVID-19 vaccine. Germline V gene sequence: CDR1 SQVTM, CDR2 ANQGSEA. The CDR3 runs to 12 residues. Measured with immunoSEQ multiplex PCR; TCRdb has only the in-frame clones, and not every one. This table holds roughly 150,000 clones, 90% found once. V usage is TRBV29-1 and J usage is TRBJ1-1; tentatively, D is TRBD1 (5 bases). The starting material was peripheral blood, obtained 28 days after the second AZD1222 dose. The clonotype was recovered from an adult who received the AZD1222 COVID-19 vaccine. CDR3 amino acids: CTVGERNTEAFF. CDR3 sequence (DNA): TGCACCGTAGGGGAAAGAAACACTGAAGCTTTCTTT.